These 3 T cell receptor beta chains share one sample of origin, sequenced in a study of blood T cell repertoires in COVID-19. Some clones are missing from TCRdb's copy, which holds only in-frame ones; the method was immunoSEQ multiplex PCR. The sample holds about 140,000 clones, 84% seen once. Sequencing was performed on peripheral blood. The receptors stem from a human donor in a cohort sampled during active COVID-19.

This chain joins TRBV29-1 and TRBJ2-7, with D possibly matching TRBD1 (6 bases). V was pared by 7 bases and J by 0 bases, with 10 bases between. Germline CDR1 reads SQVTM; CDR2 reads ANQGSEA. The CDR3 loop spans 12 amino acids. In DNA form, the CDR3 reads TGCAGCGCCGAGGACAGCTCCTACGAGCAGTACTTC. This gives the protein CSAEDSSYEQYF.

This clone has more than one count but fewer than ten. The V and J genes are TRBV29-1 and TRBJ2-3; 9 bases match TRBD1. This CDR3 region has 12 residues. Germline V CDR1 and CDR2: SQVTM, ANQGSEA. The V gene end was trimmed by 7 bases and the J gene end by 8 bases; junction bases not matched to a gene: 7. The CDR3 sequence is CSDTGGGGTQYF. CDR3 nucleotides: TGCAGCGACACAGGGGGCGGAGGTACGCAGTATTTT.

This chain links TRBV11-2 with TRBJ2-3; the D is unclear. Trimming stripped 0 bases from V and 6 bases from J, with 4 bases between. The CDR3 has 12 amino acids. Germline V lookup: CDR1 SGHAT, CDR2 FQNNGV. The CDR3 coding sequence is TGTGCCAGCAGCTTAGAGTCGGATACGCAGTATTTT. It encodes CASSLESDTQYF.